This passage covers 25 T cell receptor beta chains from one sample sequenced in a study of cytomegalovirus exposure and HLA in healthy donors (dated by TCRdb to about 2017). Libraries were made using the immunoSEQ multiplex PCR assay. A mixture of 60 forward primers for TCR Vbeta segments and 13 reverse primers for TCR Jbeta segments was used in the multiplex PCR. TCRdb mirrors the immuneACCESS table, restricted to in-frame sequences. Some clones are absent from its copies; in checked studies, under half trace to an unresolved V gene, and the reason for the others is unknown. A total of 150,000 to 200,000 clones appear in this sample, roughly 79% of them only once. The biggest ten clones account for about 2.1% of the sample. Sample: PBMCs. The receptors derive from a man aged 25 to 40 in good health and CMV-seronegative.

The CDR3, as DNA: TGTGCCAGCAGTGACGACAGTAGGCACTACGAGCAGTACTTC. The encoded protein is CASSDDSRHYEQYF. The V call is TRBV2, the J call TRBJ2-7; tentative D call: TRBD1 (5 bases). The CDR3 loop spans 14 amino acids. The V end was cut by 3 bases, the J end by 3 bases, with 12 bases between. CDR1 and CDR2 from the germline V gene are SNHLY and FYNNEI.

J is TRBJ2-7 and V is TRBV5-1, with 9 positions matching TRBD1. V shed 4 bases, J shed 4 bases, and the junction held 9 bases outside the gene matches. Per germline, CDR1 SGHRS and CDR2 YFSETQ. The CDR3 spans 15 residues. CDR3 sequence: CASSILGTGFYEQYF. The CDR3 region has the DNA TGCGCCAGCAGCATACTCGGGACAGGGTTTTACGAGCAGTACTTC.

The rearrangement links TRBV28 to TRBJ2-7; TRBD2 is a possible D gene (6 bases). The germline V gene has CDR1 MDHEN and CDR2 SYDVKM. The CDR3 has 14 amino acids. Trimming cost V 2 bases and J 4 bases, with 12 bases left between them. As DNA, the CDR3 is TGTGCCAGCAGTTTAGGTGGGAGGAGTTACGAGCAGTACTTC. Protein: CASSLGGRSYEQYF.

The CDR3 DNA reads as TGTGCCAGCAACCCTCCGGGAGGGGGCGAAGCTTTCTTT. Its translation: CASNPPGGGEAFF. The genes are TRBV28 and TRBJ1-1; 7 positions agree with TRBD1. Trimming removed 7 bases from V and 8 bases from J; junction bases left unmatched: 10. The germline CDR1 and CDR2 sequences are MDHEN and SYDVKM. The CDR3 extends over 13 amino acids.

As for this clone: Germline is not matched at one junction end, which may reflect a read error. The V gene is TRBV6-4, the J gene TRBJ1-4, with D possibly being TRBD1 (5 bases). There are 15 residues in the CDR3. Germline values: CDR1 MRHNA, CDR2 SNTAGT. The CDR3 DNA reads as TGTGCCAGCAGTGACTCAGCAGGGTCTAATGAAGAACTGTTTTTT. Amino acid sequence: CASSDSAGSNEELFF.

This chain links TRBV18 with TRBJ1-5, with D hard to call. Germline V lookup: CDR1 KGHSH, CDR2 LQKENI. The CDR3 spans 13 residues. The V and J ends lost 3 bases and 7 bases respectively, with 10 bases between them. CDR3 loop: CASSPDEFQPQHF. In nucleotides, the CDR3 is TGTGCCAGCTCACCCGATGAGTTCCAGCCCCAGCATTTT.

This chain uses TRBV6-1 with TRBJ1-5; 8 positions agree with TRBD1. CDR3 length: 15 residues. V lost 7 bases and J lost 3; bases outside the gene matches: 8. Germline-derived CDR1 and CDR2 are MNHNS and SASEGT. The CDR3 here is CASKPDRADNQPQHF. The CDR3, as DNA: TGTGCCAGCAAACCGGACAGGGCAGACAATCAGCCCCAGCATTTT.

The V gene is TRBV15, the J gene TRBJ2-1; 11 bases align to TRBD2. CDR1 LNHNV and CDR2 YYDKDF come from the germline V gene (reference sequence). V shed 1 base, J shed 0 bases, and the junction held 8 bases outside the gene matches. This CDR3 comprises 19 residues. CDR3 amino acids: CATSRGLAGGISSYNEQFF. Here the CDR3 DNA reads TGTGCCACCAGCAGAGGCCTAGCGGGAGGCATCAGCTCCTACAATGAGCAGTTCTTC. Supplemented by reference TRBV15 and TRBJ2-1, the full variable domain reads DAMVIQNPRYQVTQFGKPVTLSCSQTLNHNVMYWYQQKSSQAPKLLFHYYDKDFNNEADTPDNFQSRRPNTSFCFLDIRSPGLGDTAMYLCATSRGLAGGISSYNEQFFGPGTRLTVL.

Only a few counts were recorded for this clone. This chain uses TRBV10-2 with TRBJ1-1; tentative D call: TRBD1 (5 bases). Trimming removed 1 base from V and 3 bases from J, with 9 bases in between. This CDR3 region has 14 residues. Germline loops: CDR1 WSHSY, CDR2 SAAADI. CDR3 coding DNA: TGCGCCAGCAGTGAGTTCAGGGCGGACACTGAAGCTTTCTTT. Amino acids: CASSEFRADTEAFF.

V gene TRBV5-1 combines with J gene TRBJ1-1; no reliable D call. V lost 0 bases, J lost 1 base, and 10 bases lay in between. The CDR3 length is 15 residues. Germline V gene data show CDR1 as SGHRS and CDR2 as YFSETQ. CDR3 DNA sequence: TGCGCCAGCAGCTTGGGGGCAACTTCGAACACTGAAGCTTTCTTT. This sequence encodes CASSLGATSNTEAFF.

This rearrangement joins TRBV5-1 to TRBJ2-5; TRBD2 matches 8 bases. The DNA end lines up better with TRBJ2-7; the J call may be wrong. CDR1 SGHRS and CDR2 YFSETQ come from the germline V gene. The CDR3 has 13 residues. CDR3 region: CASSFGTSYEQYF. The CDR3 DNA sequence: TGCGCCAGCAGCTTTGGGACTAGCTACGAGCAGTACTTC.

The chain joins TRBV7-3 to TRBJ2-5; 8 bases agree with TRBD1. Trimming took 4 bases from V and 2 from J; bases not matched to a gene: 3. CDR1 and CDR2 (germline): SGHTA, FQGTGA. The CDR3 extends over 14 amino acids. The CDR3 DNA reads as TGTGCCAGCAGCTCAAACAGGGGGCAAGAGACCCAGTACTTC. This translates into CASSSNRGQETQYF.

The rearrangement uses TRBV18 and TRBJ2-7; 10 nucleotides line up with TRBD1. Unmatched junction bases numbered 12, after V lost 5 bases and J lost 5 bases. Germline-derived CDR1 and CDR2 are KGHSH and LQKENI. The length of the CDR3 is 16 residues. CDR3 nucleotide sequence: TGTGCCAGCTCAATAATGACAGGGGGCGCCCCCAACGAGCAGTACTTC. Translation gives CASSIMTGGAPNEQYF.

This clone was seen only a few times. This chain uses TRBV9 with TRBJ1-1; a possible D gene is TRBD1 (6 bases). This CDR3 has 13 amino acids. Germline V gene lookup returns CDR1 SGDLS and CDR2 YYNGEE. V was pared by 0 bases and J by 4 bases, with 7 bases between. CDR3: CASSVEGVTEAFF. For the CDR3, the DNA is TGTGCCAGCAGCGTAGAGGGGGTCACTGAAGCTTTCTTT.

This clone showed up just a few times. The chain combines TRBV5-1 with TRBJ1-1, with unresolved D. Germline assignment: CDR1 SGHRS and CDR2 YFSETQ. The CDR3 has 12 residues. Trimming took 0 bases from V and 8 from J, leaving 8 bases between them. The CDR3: CASSLVTGEAFF. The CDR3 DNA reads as TGCGCCAGCAGCTTGGTGACGGGGGAAGCTTTCTTT. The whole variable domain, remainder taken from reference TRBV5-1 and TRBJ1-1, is KAGVTQTPRYLIKTRGQQVTLSCSPISGHRSVSWYQQTPGQGLQFLFEYFSETQRNKGNFPGRFSGRQFSNSRSEMNVSTLELGDSALYLCASSLVTGEAFFGQGTRLTVV.

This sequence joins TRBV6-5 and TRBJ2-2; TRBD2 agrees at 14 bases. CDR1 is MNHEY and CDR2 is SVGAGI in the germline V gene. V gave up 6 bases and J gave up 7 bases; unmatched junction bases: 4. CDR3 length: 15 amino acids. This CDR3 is CASSPGLAGVGELFF. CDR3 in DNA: TGTGCCAGCAGCCCGGGACTAGCGGGAGTCGGGGAGCTGTTTTTT.

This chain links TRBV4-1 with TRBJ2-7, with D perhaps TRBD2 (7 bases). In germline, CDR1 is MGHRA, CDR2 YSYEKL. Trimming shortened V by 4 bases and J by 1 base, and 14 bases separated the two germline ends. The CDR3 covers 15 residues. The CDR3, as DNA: TGCGCCAGCAGCCCTTGGGGGGGGCTGTCCTACGAGCAGTACTTC. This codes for CASSPWGGLSYEQYF.

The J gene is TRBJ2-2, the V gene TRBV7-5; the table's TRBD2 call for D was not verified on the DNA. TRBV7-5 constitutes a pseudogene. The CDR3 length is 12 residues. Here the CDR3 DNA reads TGTGTCAGAAGCTTCCAGCGGGGGGAGCTGTTTTTT. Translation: CVRSFQRGELFF.

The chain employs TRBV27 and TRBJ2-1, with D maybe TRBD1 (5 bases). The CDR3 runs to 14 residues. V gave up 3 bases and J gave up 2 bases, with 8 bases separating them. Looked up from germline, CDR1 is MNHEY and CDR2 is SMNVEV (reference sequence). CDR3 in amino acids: CASSLVGAYNEQFF. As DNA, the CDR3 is TGTGCCAGCAGTTTGGTAGGGGCCTACAATGAGCAGTTCTTC.

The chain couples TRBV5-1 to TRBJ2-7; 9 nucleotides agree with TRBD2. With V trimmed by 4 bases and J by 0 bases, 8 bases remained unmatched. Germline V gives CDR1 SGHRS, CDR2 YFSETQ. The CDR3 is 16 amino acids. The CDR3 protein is CASSLRGSGSSYEQYF. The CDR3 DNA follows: TGCGCCAGCAGCCTACGGGGTAGCGGGAGCTCCTACGAGCAGTACTTC. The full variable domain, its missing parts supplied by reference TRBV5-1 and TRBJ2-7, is KAGVTQTPRYLIKTRGQQVTLSCSPISGHRSVSWYQQTPGQGLQFLFEYFSETQRNKGNFPGRFSGRQFSNSRSEMNVSTLELGDSALYLCASSLRGSGSSYEQYFGPGTRLTVT.

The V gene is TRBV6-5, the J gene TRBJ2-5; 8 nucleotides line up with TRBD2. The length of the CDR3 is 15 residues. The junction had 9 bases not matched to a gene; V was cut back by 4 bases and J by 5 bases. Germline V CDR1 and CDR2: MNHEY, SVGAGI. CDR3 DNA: TGTGCCAGCAGTTTTAGCGGGGCCTCCGGGGAGACCCAGTACTTC. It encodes CASSFSGASGETQYF.

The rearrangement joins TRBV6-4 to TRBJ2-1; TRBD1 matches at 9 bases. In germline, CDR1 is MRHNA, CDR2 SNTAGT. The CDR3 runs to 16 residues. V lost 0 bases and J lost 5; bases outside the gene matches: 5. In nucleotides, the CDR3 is TGTGCCAGCAGTGACTCTGGGGGACAGGGTAACAATGAGCAGTTCTTC. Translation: CASSDSGGQGNNEQFF.

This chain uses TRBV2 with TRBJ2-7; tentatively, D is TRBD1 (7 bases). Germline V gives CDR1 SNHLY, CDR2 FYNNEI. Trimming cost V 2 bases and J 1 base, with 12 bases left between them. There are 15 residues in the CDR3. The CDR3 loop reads CASSENQGGSYEQYF. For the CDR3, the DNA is TGTGCCAGCAGTGAAAACCAGGGGGGTTCCTACGAGCAGTACTTC.

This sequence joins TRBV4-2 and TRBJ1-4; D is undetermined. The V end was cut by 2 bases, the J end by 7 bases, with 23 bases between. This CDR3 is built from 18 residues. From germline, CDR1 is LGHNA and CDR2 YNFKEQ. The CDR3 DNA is TGTGCCAGCAGCCAAAGGGCGGGCCGGGAGGGTAACTCTGAAAAACTGTTTTTT. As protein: CASSQRAGREGNSEKLFF.

The CDR3 DNA reads TGTGCCAGCAGCGACTTTCTGAGTGCTTTCTTT. It encodes CASSDFLSAFF. The chain uses TRBV6-5 and TRBJ1-1; D call uncertain. Trimming stripped 6 bases from V and 11 bases from J, with 13 bases between. From germline, CDR1 is MNHEY and CDR2 SVGAGI. This CDR3 contains 11 residues.